This TCR beta chain was identified during a study of T cell changes during pregnancy in multiple sclerosis. Germline assignment: CDR1 SGHDT and CDR2 YYEEEE. The CDR3 has 15 amino acids. V gave up 4 bases and J gave up 4 bases; unmatched junction bases: 4. Data came from immunoSEQ multiplex PCR; TCRdb stores just in-frame clones and leaves some out. The data contain about 47,000 clones, around 90% of them singletons. This sequence originates from a female donor with multiple sclerosis, enrolled in a pregnancy study. The sequencing used peripheral blood, collected in the first trimester of pregnancy. The chain joins TRBV5-6 to TRBJ2-1; 11 bases align to TRBD2. CDR3 sequence (DNA): TGTGCCAGCAGCCCCCTAGCGGGGGGATACAATGAGCAGTTCTTC. As protein: CASSPLAGGYNEQFF.